This TCR beta chain was observed in a study of blood T cells in healthy people across ages. Findings and limits, study-wide: Lack of knowledge of donor CMV status possibly confounded expanded clonotype changes. Per-million-T-cell TCR beta diversity fell roughly linearly with age.

In its sample, this clonotype was seen many times. What it binds is unknown. Roughly 10 milliliters of peripheral blood were drawn from each donor. Each sample provided at least 5 micrograms of extracted total RNA. Primers used in a second PCR of roughly 7 to 11 cycles were a sample-barcoded 5' primer and a J-beta primer mix. TCRdb processed the 5' RACE reads anew with MiXCR; each CDR3 protein has one entry. The sample holds 540,000 or so distinct CDR3 sequences, roughly 43% seen once. The clonotype comes from an elderly man in good health. Sequencing was carried out using blood.

The CDR3 loop is CSANLAGGVDTQYF. For the CDR3, the DNA is TGCAGTGCTAACCTAGCGGGAGGAGTAGATACGCAGTATTTT. The chain has TRBV20-1 and TRBJ2-3; TRBD2 agrees at 11 bases. The CDR3 runs 14 residues. Germline values: CDR1 DFQATT, CDR2 SNEGSKA (reference sequence). Losses at the gene ends were 4 bases for V and 5 bases for J; bases not matched to a gene: 5.